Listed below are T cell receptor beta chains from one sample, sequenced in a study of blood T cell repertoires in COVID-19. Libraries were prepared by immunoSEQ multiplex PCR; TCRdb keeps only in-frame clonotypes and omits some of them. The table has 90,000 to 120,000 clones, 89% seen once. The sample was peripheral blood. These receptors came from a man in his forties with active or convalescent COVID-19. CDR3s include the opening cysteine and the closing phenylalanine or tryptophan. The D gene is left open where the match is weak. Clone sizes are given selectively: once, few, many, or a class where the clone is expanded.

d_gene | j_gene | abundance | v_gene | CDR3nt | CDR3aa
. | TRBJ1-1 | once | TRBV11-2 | TGTGCCAGCAGCAGGACAGCGGCGGGTAACACTGAAGCTTTCTTT | CASSRTAAGNTEAFF
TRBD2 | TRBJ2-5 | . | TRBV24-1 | TGTGCCACCGCGGCGGGAGGGCCCTCAGAGACCCAGTACTTC | CATAAGGPSETQYF
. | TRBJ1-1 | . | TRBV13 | TGTGCCAGCAGCTTAGGGTCGGGAGACACTGAAGCTTTCTTT | CASSLGSGDTEAFF
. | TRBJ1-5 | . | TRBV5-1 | TGCGCCAGCAGCTGGGGATTGGAGACAGGCCAGCCCCAGCATTTT | CASSWGLETGQPQHF
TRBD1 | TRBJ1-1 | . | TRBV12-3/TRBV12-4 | TGTGCCAGCAGTTTAAAACGACAGGGTGAAGCTTTCTTT | CASSLKRQGEAFF
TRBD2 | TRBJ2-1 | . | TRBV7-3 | TGTGCCAGCAGCTTAACGGGACTAGCGGGAAATCAGGATGAGCAGTTCTTC | CASSLTGLAGNQDEQFF
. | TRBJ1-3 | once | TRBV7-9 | TGTGCCAGCAGCATTAGCCCACCTCACGCAGGGTCGCCTTTAAACACCATATATTTT | CASSISPPHAGSPLNTIYF
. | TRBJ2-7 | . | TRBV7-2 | TGTGCCAGCAGCTCCCTGGGTGGGGGCAAGGAGGAGCAGTACTTC | CASSSLGGGKEEQYF
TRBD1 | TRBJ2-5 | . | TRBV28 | TGTGCCAGCAGTTCATGGGGGCAGGGGGAAGAGACCCAGTACTTC | CASSSWGQGEETQYF
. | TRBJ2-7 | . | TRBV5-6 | TGTGCCAGCAGCTTAGGACAGAGCTCCTACGAGCAGTACTTC | CASSLGQSSYEQYF
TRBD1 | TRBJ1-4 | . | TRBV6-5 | TGTGCCAGCAGGGCCGGGACAGTTAATGAAAAACTGTTTTTT | CASRAGTVNEKLFF
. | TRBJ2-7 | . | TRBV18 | TGTGCCAGCTCACCATTTGGTTACATCGAAGCCTACGAGCAGTACTTC | CASSPFGYIEAYEQYF
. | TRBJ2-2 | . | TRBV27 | TGTGCCAGCAGTCCTCCGAACACCGGGGAGCTGTTTTTT | CASSPPNTGELFF
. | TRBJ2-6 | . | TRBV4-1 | TGCGCCAGCAGCCAAGAAGGGAGTCCCTCTGGGGCCAACGTCCTGACTTTC | CASSQEGSPSGANVLTF
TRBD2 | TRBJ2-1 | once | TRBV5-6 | TGTGCCAGCAGCTTGTTCAGGGAGGGCAATGAGCAGTTCTTC | CASSLFREGNEQFF
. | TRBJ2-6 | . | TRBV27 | TGTGCCAGCAGTTTGGGGGGAGTATATGCTGGGGCCAACGTCCTGACTTTC | CASSLGGVYAGANVLTF
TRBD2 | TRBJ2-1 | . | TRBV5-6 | TGTGCCAGCAATAGGATGGGCCCGCGGGAGTTCAATGAGCAGTTCTTC | CASNRMGPREFNEQFF
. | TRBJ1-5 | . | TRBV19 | TGTGCCAGTACCCGCGCCGCCAGGGGCAATCAGCCCCAGCATTTT | CASTRAARGNQPQHF
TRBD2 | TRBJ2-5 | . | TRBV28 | TGTGCCAGCAGTTTATTTAGCGGGAGGGAGACCCAGTACTTC | CASSLFSGRETQYF
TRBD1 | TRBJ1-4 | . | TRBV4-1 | TGCGCCAGCACCCGCGGGACAGCCGATATTAATGAAAAACTGTTTTTT | CASTRGTADINEKLFF
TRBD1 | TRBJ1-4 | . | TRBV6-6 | TGTGCCAGCAGACGGGGACAGGGTGGAGAAAAACTGTTTTTT | CASRRGQGGEKLFF
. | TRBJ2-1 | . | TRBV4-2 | TGTGCCAGCAGCCAAGAAAGCGGAACATACAATGAGCAGTTCTTC | CASSQESGTYNEQFF
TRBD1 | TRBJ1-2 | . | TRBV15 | TGTGCCACCAGCAGAGGGGACAGGCGAGCCGAACTAGGAGGCTACACCTTC | CATSRGDRRAELGGYTF
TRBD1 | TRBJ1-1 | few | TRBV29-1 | TGCAGCGTTTACCGGGACAGTTTCACTGAAGCTTTCTTT | CSVYRDSFTEAFF
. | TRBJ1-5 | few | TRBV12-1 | TGTGCCAGCAGCTTTAACCGGGACAGTGTTGATCAGCCCCAGCATTTT | CASSFNRDSVDQPQHF
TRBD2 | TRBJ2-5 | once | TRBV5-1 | TGCGCCAGCAGCTTGTTGGGACTAGCGGCCCAAGAGACCCAGTACTTC | CASSLLGLAAQETQYF
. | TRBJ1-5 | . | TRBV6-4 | TGTGCCAGCAGTCCACAAGGGGGTGTAGGTCAGCCCCAGCATTTT | CASSPQGGVGQPQHF
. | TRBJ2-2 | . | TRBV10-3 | TGTGCCACCAAACCGGAGCTAAACACCGGGGAGCTGTTTTTT | CATKPELNTGELFF
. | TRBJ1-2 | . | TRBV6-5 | TGTGCCAGCAGTTCCCAGGGCGTGGGCGGCTACACCTTC | CASSSQGVGGYTF
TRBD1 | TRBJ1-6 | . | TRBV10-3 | TGTGCCATCAGTGAGGACAGGGCAGGGAATTCACCCCTCCACTTT | CAISEDRAGNSPLHF
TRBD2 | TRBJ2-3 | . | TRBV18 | TGTGCCAGCTCACCGCTGACTAGCGGGGTTGGAACAGATACGCAGTATTTT | CASSPLTSGVGTDTQYF
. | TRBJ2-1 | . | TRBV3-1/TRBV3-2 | TGTGCCAGCAGCCTATACAATGAGCAGTTCTTC | CASSLYNEQFF
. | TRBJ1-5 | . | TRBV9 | TGTGCCAGCAGCGGAGGGCTCAATCAGCCCCAGCATTTT | CASSGGLNQPQHF
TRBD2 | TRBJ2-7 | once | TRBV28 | TGTGCCAGCATCGGACTAGGGGACTACGAGCAGTACTTC | CASIGLGDYEQYF